Shown below are 25 T cell receptor beta chains from a single sample sequenced in a study of cytomegalovirus exposure and HLA in healthy donors. PCR involved 60 Vbeta and 13 Jbeta primers. The repertoire was sequenced with immunoSEQ multiplex PCR; TCRdb's copy has only in-frame clones and lacks some. The data show about 87,000 clones, 79% seen once. The sample comprised PBMCs. All receptors come from a middle-aged woman in good health and CMV-seronegative.

The chain has TRBV5-4 and TRBJ2-5, with 10 bases identical to TRBD2. V lost 4 bases to trimming and J lost 2 bases; unmatched junction nucleotides: 8. The CDR3 consists of 16 residues. Germline V gene data show CDR1 as SGHNT and CDR2 as YYREEE (reference sequence). The CDR3 loop is CASSPNSGGTQETQYF. In DNA form, the CDR3 reads TGTGCCAGCAGCCCTAATAGCGGGGGGACTCAAGAGACCCAGTACTTC.

This clone has a handful of counts. The rearrangement joins TRBV5-6 to TRBJ1-4; 7 bases are shared with TRBD1. From germline, CDR1 is SGHDT and CDR2 YYEEEE. The ends lost 1 base at V and 6 bases at J; junction bases unmatched: 9. The CDR3 loop spans 16 amino acids. This CDR3 reads CASSLISGTAYEKLFF. In DNA form, the CDR3 reads TGTGCCAGCAGCTTGATTAGCGGGACAGCATATGAAAAACTGTTTTTT.

The V call is TRBV4-3, the J call TRBJ2-3; 10 bases are a match to TRBD2. Germline CDR1 reads LGHNA; CDR2 reads YSLEER. This CDR3 comprises 17 residues. J lost 7 bases, V lost 2 bases, and 12 bases had no gene match. The CDR3 reads CASSQIWSSGGSNTQYF. The CDR3 DNA follows: TGCGCCAGCAGCCAAATATGGAGTAGCGGGGGGAGTAATACGCAGTATTTT.

The chain uses TRBV5-1 and TRBJ1-5; D gene uncertain. The CDR3 extends over 14 amino acids. The V and J ends lost 0 bases and 4 bases respectively, with 8 bases between them. The germline V gene has CDR1 SGHRS and CDR2 YFSETQ. CDR3 protein: CASSLAGGNQPQHF. The CDR3 DNA reads as TGCGCCAGCAGCTTGGCGGGAGGGAATCAGCCCCAGCATTTT.

The chain is built from TRBV5-4 and TRBJ2-7, with a tentative D call TRBD2 (5 bases). The CDR3 totals 15 residues. Trimming took 0 bases from V and 3 from J, leaving 13 bases between them. Germline V CDR1 and CDR2: SGHNT, YYREEE (reference sequence). The CDR3 protein is CASSLGGPGSYEQYF. The CDR3, as DNA: TGTGCCAGCAGCTTGGGCGGGCCAGGAAGCTACGAGCAGTACTTC. Full variable domain (rest looked up from reference TRBV5-4 and TRBJ2-7): ETGVTQSPTHLIKTRGQQVTLRCSSQSGHNTVSWYQQALGQGPQFIFQYYREEENGRGNFPPRFSGLQFPNYSSELNVNALELDDSALYLCASSLGGPGSYEQYFGPGTRLTVT.

This clone occurred a few times. J is TRBJ2-1 and V is TRBV5-6; tentative D call: TRBD1 (6 bases). V lost 4 bases and J 0 bases, leaving 11 bases between the germline ends. Germline V gene data show CDR1 as SGHDT and CDR2 as YYEEEE. CDR3 length: 15 amino acids. CDR3 bases: TGTGCCAGCAGCACCGGGACAAGCTCCTACAATGAGCAGTTCTTC. Translation gives CASSTGTSSYNEQFF.

The V call is TRBV2, the J call TRBJ1-1; D is unclear. Germline V gene lookup returns CDR1 SNHLY and CDR2 FYNNEI. V lost 2 bases, J lost 0 bases, and 7 bases lay in between. CDR3 length equals 14 residues. The CDR3 nucleotides read TGTGCCAGCAGTGAACAGCGTATGAACACTGAAGCTTTCTTT. Amino acid sequence: CASSEQRMNTEAFF.

This chain links TRBV30 with TRBJ1-2, with D maybe TRBD1 (5 bases). The CDR3 contains 13 residues. V lost 0 bases and J 6 bases, leaving 11 bases between the germline ends. In germline, CDR1 is GTSNPN, CDR2 SVGIG (reference sequence). This chain's CDR3 is CAWSVDQGNGYTF. CDR3 bases: TGTGCCTGGAGTGTAGATCAGGGAAATGGCTACACCTTC.

The gene calls are TRBV25-1 and TRBJ2-3; D call uncertain. V was cut by 7 bases and J by 1 base, with 6 bases left in between. The germline CDR1 and CDR2 sequences are MGHDK and SYGVNS. The CDR3 extends over 12 amino acids. CDR3 in DNA: TGTGCCAGCAACCCAGGCACAGATACGCAGTATTTT. Amino acids: CASNPGTDTQYF.

The rearrangement uses TRBV2 and TRBJ2-7; TRBD2 aligns across 8 bases. From germline, CDR1 is SNHLY and CDR2 FYNNEI. This CDR3 region has 15 residues. V lost 3 bases, J lost 3 bases, and 7 bases stayed unmatched. The CDR3 loop is CASSEQAGAIYEQYF. In nucleotides, the CDR3 is TGTGCCAGCAGTGAGCAAGCGGGGGCGATCTACGAGCAGTACTTC.

V is TRBV6-5 and J is TRBJ1-1; the match to TRBD1 covers 9 bases. The CDR3 runs to 15 residues. Germline CDR1 is MNHEY and CDR2 is SVGAGI. The V segment lost 2 bases and the J segment 3 bases; nucleotides outside the gene matches: 4. The CDR3, as DNA: TGTGCCAGCAGTTACGGACAGGGGCGCTACACTGAAGCTTTCTTT. Encoded protein: CASSYGQGRYTEAFF.

This chain joins TRBV7-2 and TRBJ1-3, with 8 bases that match TRBD1. Losses at the gene ends were 5 bases for V and 4 bases for J; bases not matched to a gene: 7. The CDR3 spans 15 residues. Germline V gene lookup returns CDR1 SGHTA and CDR2 FQGNSA. The DNA of the CDR3 is TGTGCCAGCAGCACTCCAGGGGGCGCCGGAAACACCATATATTTT. Its translation is CASSTPGGAGNTIYF.

This clone was observed a single time. The chain carries TRBV18 and TRBJ2-3; D is perhaps TRBD2 (5 bases). The CDR3 has 14 residues. Between the trimmed V and J ends, which lost 0 bases and 4 bases, there was a span of 8 bases. The germline V gene encodes CDR1 KGHSH and CDR2 LQKENI. Here the CDR3 reads CASSPPPAADTQYF. The CDR3 nucleotides are TGTGCCAGCTCACCACCGCCAGCGGCAGATACGCAGTATTTT.

The chain recombines TRBV6-5 with TRBJ1-1; 7 bases match TRBD1. The germline CDR1 and CDR2 sequences are MNHEY and SVGAGI. V trimming: 5 bases; J trimming: 4 bases; junction bases outside the gene matches: 10. This CDR3 comprises 15 residues. CDR3 amino acids: CASSPRDSRSTEAFF. CDR3 in DNA: TGTGCCAGCAGTCCTCGGGACAGTCGGAGCACTGAAGCTTTCTTT.

The V gene is TRBV5-1, the J gene TRBJ2-3; 7 nucleotides align to TRBD1. CDR1 SGHRS and CDR2 YFSETQ come from the germline V gene. V was clipped by 5 bases and J by 5 bases; unmatched bases: 8. The CDR3 covers 14 residues. CDR3 sequence: CASRPGQVGDTQYF. The CDR3 coding sequence is TGCGCCAGCAGACCCGGACAGGTTGGAGATACGCAGTATTTT.

This clone has only one observation. This sequence joins TRBV5-1 and TRBJ2-5; 8 bases line up with TRBD2. Unmatched junction bases numbered 3, after V lost 2 bases and J lost 3 bases. Germline loops: CDR1 SGHRS, CDR2 YFSETQ. CDR3 length equals 14 residues. This CDR3 reads CASSFGRGEETQYF. In nucleotides, the CDR3 is TGCGCCAGCAGCTTTGGGCGGGGGGAAGAGACCCAGTACTTC.

CDR3 in amino acids: CASRTGGSGNTIYF. Here the CDR3 DNA reads TGTGCCAGCAGGACAGGGGGCTCTGGAAACACCATATATTTT. The chain joins TRBV7-2 to TRBJ1-3; TRBD1 aligns across 9 bases. Germline trimming cut 6 bases from V and 0 bases from J; bases unmatched to any gene: 0. The CDR3 has 14 amino acids. Germline V gene lookup returns CDR1 SGHTA and CDR2 FQGNSA. Complete variable domain (other parts from reference TRBV7-2 and TRBJ1-3): GAGVSQSPSNKVTEKGKDVELRCDPISGHTALYWYRQSLGQGLEFLIYFQGNSAPDKSGLPSDRFSAERTGGSVSTLTIQRTQQEDSAVYLCASRTGGSGNTIYFGEGSWLTVV.

The gene calls are TRBV7-2 and TRBJ1-6, with 7 bases aligning to TRBD1. This CDR3 has 16 amino acids. Germline assignment: CDR1 SGHTA and CDR2 FQGNSA. The junction had 18 bases not matched to a gene; V was cut back by 5 bases and J by 14 bases. DNA for the CDR3: TGTGCCAGCAGCCCCAACAGGGGCCCTCTTACGGGGACCCTCCACTTT. Encoded protein: CASSPNRGPLTGTLHF.

The chain uses TRBV6-1 and TRBJ2-2; 9 nucleotides match TRBD1. The germline V gene has CDR1 MNHNS and CDR2 SASEGT. The CDR3 runs to 14 residues. Unmatched junction bases numbered 4, after V lost 6 bases and J lost 5 bases. The CDR3 bases are TGTGCCAGCAGGTCCGGGACAGGGACCGGGGAGCTGTTTTTT. It translates to CASRSGTGTGELFF.

This clone was counted only a few times. The genes are TRBV6-6 and TRBJ1-4; 8 bases match TRBD1. The germline gives CDR1 MNHNY, CDR2 SVGAGI (reference sequence). After removal of 6 bases from V and 3 bases from J, the junction contained 3 bases not matched to a gene. The CDR3 contains 14 residues. The CDR3 protein is CASSLTGANEKLFF. CDR3 DNA: TGTGCCAGCAGCTTGACAGGGGCTAATGAAAAACTGTTTTTT.

The rearrangement links TRBV6-1 to TRBJ2-5; D possibly corresponds to TRBD2 (5 bases). CDR1 and CDR2 from the germline V gene are MNHNS and SASEGT. Trimming pared 2 bases from V and 5 bases from J, leaving 9 bases between. CDR3 size: 13 residues. CDR3 in DNA: TGTGCCAGCAGTGAACTAAGGAGGGAGACCCAGTACTTC. Translating gives CASSELRRETQYF.

V is TRBV7-2 and J is TRBJ2-5, with 8 bases fitting TRBD2. This CDR3 region has 14 residues. Trimming took 6 bases from V and 4 from J; bases not matched to a gene: 7. Germline lookup yields CDR1 SGHTA and CDR2 FQGNSA. CDR3 nucleotides: TGTGCCAGCAGTCCCGGGGGGGCAACAGAGACCCAGTACTTC. Translated, it gives CASSPGGATETQYF. Complete variable domain (other parts from reference TRBV7-2 and TRBJ2-5): GAGVSQSPSNKVTEKGKDVELRCDPISGHTALYWYRQSLGQGLEFLIYFQGNSAPDKSGLPSDRFSAERTGGSVSTLTIQRTQQEDSAVYLCASSPGGATETQYFGPGTRLLVL.

This clone was seen only a few times. CDR3 sequence: CASSQEGTGPYEQYF. For the CDR3, the DNA is TGCGCCAGCAGCCAAGAAGGGACAGGGCCCTACGAGCAGTACTTC. The chain recombines TRBV4-3 with TRBJ2-7; 9 bases map to TRBD1. The J segment lost 2 bases and the V segment lost 0 bases, leaving 2 bases of the junction unmatched. Germline V lookup: CDR1 LGHNA, CDR2 YSLEER. The CDR3 has 15 residues.

This clone was picked up one time. The chain is built from TRBV9 and TRBJ2-1; perhaps TRBD2 as D (5 bases). Trimming removed 0 bases from V and 7 bases from J, with 17 bases in between. The CDR3 consists of 16 residues. CDR1 is SGDLS, CDR2 YYNGEE, per germline. CDR3 loop: CASSVVGRGSENEQFF. CDR3 coding DNA: TGTGCCAGCAGCGTAGTGGGTCGAGGGAGCGAAAATGAGCAGTTCTTC. The variable domain in full, completed from reference TRBV9 and TRBJ2-1, reads DSGVTQTPKHLITATGQRVTLRCSPRSGDLSVYWYQQSLDQGLQFLIQYYNGEERAKGNILERFSAQQFPDLHSELNLSSLELGDSALYFCASSVVGRGSENEQFFGPGTRLTVL.

The V and J genes are TRBV7-9 and TRBJ2-2; 8 bases agree with TRBD1. This CDR3 contains 19 residues. The V segment lost 5 bases and the J segment 1 base; nucleotides outside the gene matches: 15. Germline assignment: CDR1 SEHNR and CDR2 FQNEAQ (reference sequence). CDR3 DNA sequence: TGTGCCAGCAGCCCTGAGACAGGGGCCGCAGATTGGAACACCGGGGAGCTGTTTTTT. Residues: CASSPETGAADWNTGELFF.